This T cell receptor (beta chain) was sequenced during a study of response to subunit inactivated influenza vaccine (dated by TCRdb to 2016 to 2019). With regard to the full study: Deep quantitative T cell receptor repertoire profiling was used in the study to track responses to a trivalent subunit inactivated influenza vaccine.

The protocol used for the library was RT-PCR. The run used an Illumina HiSeq 2500. TCRdb reprocessing: public reads trimmed at Q25 with fastp, clones called with MiXCR, in-frame beta chains kept. Each entry merges the rows of one CDR3 protein and shows their most common DNA and genes. For this sample the table gives more than 450,000 distinct CDR3 sequences, of which 12% were detected only once. Of the sample, about 9.4% falls within the top ten clones. General findings and caveats noted by the study authors: It was suggested by the authors that each seasonal influenza vaccination may recruit only a limited number of new T cells.

This clonotype has only one observation. Which antigen it targets is not known. Per-nucleotide qualities are absent, and no much larger clonotype sits a single base away. One read amounts to weak evidence. The V end gives up 3 bases and the J end 12 bases, leaving 6 bases in the junction not matched to a gene. Spanning cysteine to phenylalanine, the CDR3 consists of 14 amino acids. The read is trimmed to its CDR3 DNA, 42 bases read in frame from base 1. The source was PBMCs from blood, collected on the day of vaccination. The chain employs TRBV12-3 or TRBV12-4 and TRBJ1-6, with TRBD1 matching 9 junction bases. The TCR was taken from a man aged 45-60 years who received an inactivated influenza vaccine. Donor details come from another sample of the same person, matched by shared clones. The DNA reads as follows: TGTGCCAGCAGTTTCGGGGGACAGGGTTTACCCCTCCACTTT. Its protein product is CASSFGGQGLPLHF.